Below are 3 T cell receptor beta chains sequenced from a single sample in a study of T cells in placental villitis. Sequencing used immunoSEQ v4. Clones were read by immunoSEQ multiplex PCR, and TCRdb kept only the in-frame ones, dropping some. The data show some 1,600 clones, approximately 82% seen once. Which antigens these TCRs recognize remains unknown. Findings and limits, study-wide: Compared with controls at around 0.0065, villitis of unknown etiology placentae showed median clonality approximately 0.05.

Input material: placental tissue containing maternal and fetal cells. Receptor source: a human patient with villitis of unknown etiology; the placental T cells may come from both mother and fetus.

For this clone: A clone one base away is much larger, so this may be a read error. The V call is TRBV3-1 (or the pseudogene TRBV3-2), the J call TRBJ1-2, with D possibly TRBD1 on 6 matching bases. V was shortened by 5 bases and J by 8 bases, with 21 bases between the two germline ends. The CDR3 loop spans 15 amino acids. Per the germline V gene, CDR1 is LGHDT and CDR2 is YNNKEL (reference sequence). The CDR3 DNA reads as TGTGCCAGCAGCTGGTGGGGACCGTTTCAGGGGGGCTACACCTTC. Translation gives CASSWWGPFQGGYTF.

A single count supports this clone. The chain employs TRBV5-4 and TRBJ2-1, with 7 nucleotides matching TRBD1. This CDR3 has 13 residues. Germline V CDR1 and CDR2: SGHNT, YYREEE (reference sequence). The V gene end was trimmed by 4 bases and the J gene end by 7 bases; junction bases not matched to a gene: 5. The CDR3 nucleotides are TGTGCCAGCAGCCCGACAGGGTGGAATGAGCAGTTCTTC. Its protein is CASSPTGWNEQFF.

As regards this clone: An end of the junction differs from the germline gene, which may be a read error. This chain connects TRBV19 to TRBJ2-2; 13 nucleotides agree with TRBD2. Germline CDR1 and CDR2: LNHDA and SQIVND (reference sequence). CDR3 length: 17 residues. The CDR3, as DNA: TGTGCCAGTAGTATTCCGGGACTAGCGGGGAACACCGGGGAGTTGTTTTTT. Translated: CASSIPGLAGNTGELFF.